This T cell receptor beta chain appears in the sequencing data of a study of tumor-infiltrating lymphocytes in primary liver carcinoma. Study results and limitations: The difference in top-250-clone fraction between tumors and blood was significant, favoring tumors (p = 0.039). Just about 7.5-25% of leading clones were found in every one of five regions.

Of note for this clonotype: Its antigen is not known.

Co-extraction of both nucleic acids (RNA and DNA) used roughly 19-33 mg of unsorted bulk tissue. Patients' primary liver carcinoma was surgically resected. TCR beta cDNA came from around 500 ng total RNA, primed with a constant-region primer. Generation of the TCR beta libraries relied on three nested multiplex PCR rounds using slightly modified ARM-PCR. The first two PCR rounds used TRBV1-TRBV30 forward primers with a C-beta reverse primer, 10 cycles each. From the multiplex PCR reads, TCRdb called clonotypes with MiXCR, one entry per CDR3 protein. The sample lists about 54,000 distinct CDR3 sequences, about 68% occurring once. With 4 bases removed from V and 5 bases from J, the gap between germline ends came to 12 bases. The germline V gene encodes CDR1 MNHNS and CDR2 SASEGT. The CDR3 is 13 residues long.

The chain recombines TRBV6-1 with TRBJ2-7, with D possibly matching TRBD2 (5 bases). Sequences were obtained from liver tumor tissue from sampling region 2. Subset of the sample: tumor region T2, inferior pole. This clonotype was obtained from a man in his forties with primary liver carcinoma and hepatitis B virus infection. The CDR3 spells CASSASVGDEQYF. In nucleotides, the CDR3 is TGTGCCAGCAGTGCCTCGGTGGGAGACGAGCAGTACTTC.